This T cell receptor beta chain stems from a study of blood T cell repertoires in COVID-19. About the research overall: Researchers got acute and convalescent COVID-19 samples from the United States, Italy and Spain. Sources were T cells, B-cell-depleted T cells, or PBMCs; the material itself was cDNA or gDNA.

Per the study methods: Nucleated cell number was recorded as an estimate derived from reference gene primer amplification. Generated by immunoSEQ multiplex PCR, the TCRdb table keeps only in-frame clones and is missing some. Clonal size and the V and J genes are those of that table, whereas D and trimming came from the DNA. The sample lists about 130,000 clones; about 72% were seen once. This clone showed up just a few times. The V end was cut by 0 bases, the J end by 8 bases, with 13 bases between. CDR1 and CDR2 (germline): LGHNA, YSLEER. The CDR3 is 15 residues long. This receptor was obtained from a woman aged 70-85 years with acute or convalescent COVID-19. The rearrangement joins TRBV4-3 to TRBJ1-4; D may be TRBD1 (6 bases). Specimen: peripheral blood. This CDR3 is CASSQDYREWEKLFF. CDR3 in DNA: TGCGCCAGCAGCCAAGATTACAGGGAGTGGGAAAAACTGTTTTTT.